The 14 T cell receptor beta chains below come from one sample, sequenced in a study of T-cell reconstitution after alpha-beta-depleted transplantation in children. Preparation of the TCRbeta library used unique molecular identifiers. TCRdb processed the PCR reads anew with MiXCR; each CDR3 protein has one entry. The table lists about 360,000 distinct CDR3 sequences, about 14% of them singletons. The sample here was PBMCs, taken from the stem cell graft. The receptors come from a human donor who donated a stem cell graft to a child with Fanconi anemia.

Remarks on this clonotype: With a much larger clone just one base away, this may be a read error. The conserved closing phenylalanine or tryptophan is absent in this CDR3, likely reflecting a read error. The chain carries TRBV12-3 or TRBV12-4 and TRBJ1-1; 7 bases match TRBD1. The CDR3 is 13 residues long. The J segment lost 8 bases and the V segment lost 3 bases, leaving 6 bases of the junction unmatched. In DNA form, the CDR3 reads TGTGCCAGCAGTTTGGGACAGCAAGGAGAAGCTTTCTCT. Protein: CASSLGQQGEAFS.

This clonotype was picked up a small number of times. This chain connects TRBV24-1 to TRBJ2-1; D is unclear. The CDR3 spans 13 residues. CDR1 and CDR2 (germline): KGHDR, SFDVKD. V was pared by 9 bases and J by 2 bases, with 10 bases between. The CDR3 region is CATASGAYNEQFF. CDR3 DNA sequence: TGTGCCACCGCTAGTGGGGCCTACAATGAGCAGTTCTTC.

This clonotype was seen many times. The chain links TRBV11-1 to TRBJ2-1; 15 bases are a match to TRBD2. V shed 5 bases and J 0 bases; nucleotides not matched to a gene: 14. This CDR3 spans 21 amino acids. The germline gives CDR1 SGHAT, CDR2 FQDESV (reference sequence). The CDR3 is CASSQIPGTSGGPSSYNEQFF. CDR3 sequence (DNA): TGTGCCAGCAGCCAAATACCCGGGACTAGCGGGGGGCCGAGCTCCTACAATGAGCAGTTCTTC.

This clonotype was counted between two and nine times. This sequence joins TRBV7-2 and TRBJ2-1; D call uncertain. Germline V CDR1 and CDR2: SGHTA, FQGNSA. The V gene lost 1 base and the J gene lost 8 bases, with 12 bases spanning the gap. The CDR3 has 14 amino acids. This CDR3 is CASSLGSGSDEQFF. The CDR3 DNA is TGTGCCAGCAGCTTAGGTTCGGGCTCCGATGAGCAGTTCTTC.

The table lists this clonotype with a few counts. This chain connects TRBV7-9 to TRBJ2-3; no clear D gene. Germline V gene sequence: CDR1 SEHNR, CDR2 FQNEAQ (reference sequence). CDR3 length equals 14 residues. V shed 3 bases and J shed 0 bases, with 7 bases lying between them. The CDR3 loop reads CASSFQDSTDTQYF. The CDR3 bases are TGTGCCAGCAGCTTTCAGGACAGCACAGATACGCAGTATTTT.

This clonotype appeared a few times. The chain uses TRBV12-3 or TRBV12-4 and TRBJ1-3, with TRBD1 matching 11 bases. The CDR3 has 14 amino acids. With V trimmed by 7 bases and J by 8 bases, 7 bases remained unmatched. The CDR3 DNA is TGTGCCAGCACTAGGACAGGGGGCTGGGACACCATATATTTT. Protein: CASTRTGGWDTIYF.

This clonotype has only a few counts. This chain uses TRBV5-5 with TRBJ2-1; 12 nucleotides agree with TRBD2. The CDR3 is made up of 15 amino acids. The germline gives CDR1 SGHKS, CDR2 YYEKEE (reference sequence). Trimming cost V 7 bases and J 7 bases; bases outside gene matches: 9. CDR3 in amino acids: CASEASSGGANEQFF. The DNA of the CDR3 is TGTGCCAGCGAAGCTTCTAGCGGGGGGGCTAATGAGCAGTTCTTC.

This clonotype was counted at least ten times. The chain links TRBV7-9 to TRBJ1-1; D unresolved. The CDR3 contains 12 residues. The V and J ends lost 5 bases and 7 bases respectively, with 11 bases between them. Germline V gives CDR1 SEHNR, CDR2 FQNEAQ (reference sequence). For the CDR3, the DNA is TGTGCCAGCAGCGCTGGGTTCTATGAAGCTTTCTTT. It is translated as CASSAGFYEAFF.

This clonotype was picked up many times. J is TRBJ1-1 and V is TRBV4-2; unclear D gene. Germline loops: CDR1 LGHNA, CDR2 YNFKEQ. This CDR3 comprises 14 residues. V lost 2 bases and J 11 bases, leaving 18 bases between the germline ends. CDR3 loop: CASSQRPADGGAFF. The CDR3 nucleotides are TGTGCCAGCAGCCAACGTCCGGCAGATGGAGGGGCTTTCTTT.

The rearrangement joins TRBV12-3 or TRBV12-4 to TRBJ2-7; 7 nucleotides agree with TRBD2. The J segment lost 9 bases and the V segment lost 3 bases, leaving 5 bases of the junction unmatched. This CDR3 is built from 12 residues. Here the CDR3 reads CASSLAGGGQYF. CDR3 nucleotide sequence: TGTGCCAGCAGTTTGGCAGGCGGGGGGCAGTACTTC.

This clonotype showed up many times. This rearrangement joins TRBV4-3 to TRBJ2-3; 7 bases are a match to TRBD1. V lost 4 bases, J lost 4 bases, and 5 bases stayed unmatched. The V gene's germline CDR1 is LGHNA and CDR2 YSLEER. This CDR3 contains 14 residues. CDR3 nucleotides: TGCGCCAGCAGCCTTACAGGGGTGCCAGATACGCAGTATTTT. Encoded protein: CASSLTGVPDTQYF.

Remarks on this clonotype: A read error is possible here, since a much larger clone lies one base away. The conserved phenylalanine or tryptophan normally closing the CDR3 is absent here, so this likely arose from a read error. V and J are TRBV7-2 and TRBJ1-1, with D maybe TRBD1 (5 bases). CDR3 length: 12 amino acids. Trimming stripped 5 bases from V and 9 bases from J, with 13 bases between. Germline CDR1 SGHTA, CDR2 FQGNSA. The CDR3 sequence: CASSQQNRKAFL. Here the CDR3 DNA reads TGTGCCAGCAGCCAACAAAACAGGAAAGCTTTCCTT.

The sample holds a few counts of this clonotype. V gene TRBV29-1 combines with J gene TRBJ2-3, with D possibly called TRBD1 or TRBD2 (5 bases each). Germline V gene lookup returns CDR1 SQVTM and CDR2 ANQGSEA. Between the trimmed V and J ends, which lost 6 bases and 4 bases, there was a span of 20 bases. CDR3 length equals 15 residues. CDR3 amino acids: CSVHSDRGVADTQYF. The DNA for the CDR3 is TGCAGCGTCCATTCCGATAGAGGGGTCGCAGATACGCAGTATTTT.

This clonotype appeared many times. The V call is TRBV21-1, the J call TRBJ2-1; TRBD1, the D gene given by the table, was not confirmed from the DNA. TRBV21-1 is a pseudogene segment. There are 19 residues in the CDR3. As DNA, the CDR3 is TGTGCCAGCAGCAAAGAGGGCAATGACAGGTGTAAACTATACAATGAGCAGTTCTTC. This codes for CASSKEGNDRCKLYNEQFF.